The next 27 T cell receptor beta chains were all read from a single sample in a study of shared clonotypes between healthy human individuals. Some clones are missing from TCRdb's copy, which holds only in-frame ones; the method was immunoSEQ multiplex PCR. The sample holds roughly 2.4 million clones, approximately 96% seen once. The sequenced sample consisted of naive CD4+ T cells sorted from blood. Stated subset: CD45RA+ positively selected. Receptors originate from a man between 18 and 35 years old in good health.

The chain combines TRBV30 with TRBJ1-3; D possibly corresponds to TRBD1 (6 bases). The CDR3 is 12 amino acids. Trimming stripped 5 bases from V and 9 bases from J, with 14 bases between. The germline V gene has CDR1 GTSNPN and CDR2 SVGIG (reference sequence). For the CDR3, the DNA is TGTGCCTGGGTGTGGGGGGCCGGCACCATATATTTT. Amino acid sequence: CAWVWGAGTIYF. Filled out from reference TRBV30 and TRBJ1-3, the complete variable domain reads SQTIHQWPATLVQPVGSPLSLECTVEGTSNPNLYWYRQAAGRGLQLLFYSVGIGQISSEVPQNLSASRPQDRQFILSSKKLLLSDSGFYLCAWVWGAGTIYFGEGSWLTVV.

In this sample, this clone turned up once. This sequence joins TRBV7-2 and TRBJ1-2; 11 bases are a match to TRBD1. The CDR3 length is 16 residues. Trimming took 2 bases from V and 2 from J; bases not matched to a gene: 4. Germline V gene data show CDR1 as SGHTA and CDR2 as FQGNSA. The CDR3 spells CASSLTGQGANYGYTF. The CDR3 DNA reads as TGTGCCAGCAGCTTAACTGGACAGGGGGCCAACTATGGCTACACCTTC.

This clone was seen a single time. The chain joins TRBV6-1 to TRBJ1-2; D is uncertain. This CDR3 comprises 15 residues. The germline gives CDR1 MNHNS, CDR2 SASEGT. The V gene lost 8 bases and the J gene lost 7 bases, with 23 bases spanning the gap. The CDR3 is CASVLEATSGGGYTF. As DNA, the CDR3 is TGTGCCAGCGTCCTCGAGGCCACCTCGGGTGGTGGCTACACCTTC.

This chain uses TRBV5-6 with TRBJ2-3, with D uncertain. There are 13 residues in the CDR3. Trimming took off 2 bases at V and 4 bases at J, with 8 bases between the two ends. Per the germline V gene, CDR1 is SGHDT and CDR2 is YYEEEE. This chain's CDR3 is CASSFAQADTQYF. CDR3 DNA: TGTGCCAGCAGCTTCGCGCAGGCAGATACGCAGTATTTT.

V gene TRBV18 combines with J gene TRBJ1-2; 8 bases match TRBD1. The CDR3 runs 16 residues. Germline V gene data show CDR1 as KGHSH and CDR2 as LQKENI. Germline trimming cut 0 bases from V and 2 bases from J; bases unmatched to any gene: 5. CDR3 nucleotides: TGTGCCAGCTCACCACCAGGCCCAGGGGGCAACTATGGCTACACCTTC. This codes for CASSPPGPGGNYGYTF. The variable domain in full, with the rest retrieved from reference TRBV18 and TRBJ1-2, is NAGVMQNPRHLVRRRGQEARLRCSPMKGHSHVYWYRQLPEEGLKFMVYLQKENIIDESGMPKERFSAEFPKEGPSILRIQQVVRGDSAAYFCASSPPGPGGNYGYTFGSGTRLTVV.

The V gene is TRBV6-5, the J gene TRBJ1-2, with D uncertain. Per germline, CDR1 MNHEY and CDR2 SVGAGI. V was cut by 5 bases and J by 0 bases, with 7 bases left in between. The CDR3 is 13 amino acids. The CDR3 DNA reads TGTGCCAGCAGTCACGATCCTAACTATGGCTACACCTTC. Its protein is CASSHDPNYGYTF.

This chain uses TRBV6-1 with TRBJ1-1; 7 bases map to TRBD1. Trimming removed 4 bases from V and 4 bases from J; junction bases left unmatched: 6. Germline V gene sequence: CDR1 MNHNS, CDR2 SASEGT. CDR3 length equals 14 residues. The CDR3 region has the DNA TGTGCCAGCAGTGGGGACAGTTTGTTCACTGAAGCTTTCTTT. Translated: CASSGDSLFTEAFF.

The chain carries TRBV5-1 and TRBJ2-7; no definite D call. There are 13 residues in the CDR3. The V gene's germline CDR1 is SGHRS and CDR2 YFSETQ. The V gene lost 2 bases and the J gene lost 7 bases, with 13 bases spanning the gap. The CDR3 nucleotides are TGCGCCAGCAGCTTTTCGGCCGCCCCTGAGCAGTACTTC. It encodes CASSFSAAPEQYF.

CDR3 nucleotides: TGTGCCAGCAGCTTAGCGGGACAGGGGATCGGCTACACCTTC. Residues: CASSLAGQGIGYTF. The V gene is TRBV11-2, the J gene TRBJ1-2, with 10 bases aligning to TRBD1. The germline gives CDR1 SGHAT, CDR2 FQNNGV. This CDR3 is built from 14 residues. V shed 1 base and J 8 bases; nucleotides not matched to a gene: 4.

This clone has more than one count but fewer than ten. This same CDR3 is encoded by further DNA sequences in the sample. In nucleotides, the CDR3 is TGCAGTGCTAGTAACGAAAAACTGTTTTTT. Its protein product is CSASNEKLFF. The chain links TRBV20-1 to TRBJ1-4; D is undetermined. The V gene lost 3 bases and the J gene lost 8 bases, with 4 bases spanning the gap. Germline assignment: CDR1 DFQATT and CDR2 SNEGSKA (reference sequence). The CDR3 is 10 residues long.

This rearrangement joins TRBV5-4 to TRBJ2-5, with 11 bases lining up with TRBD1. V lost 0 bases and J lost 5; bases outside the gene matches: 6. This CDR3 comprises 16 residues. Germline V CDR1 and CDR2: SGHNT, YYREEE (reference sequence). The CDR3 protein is CASSLAGTGGEETQYF. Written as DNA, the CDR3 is TGTGCCAGCAGCTTGGCCGGGACAGGGGGTGAGGAGACCCAGTACTTC.

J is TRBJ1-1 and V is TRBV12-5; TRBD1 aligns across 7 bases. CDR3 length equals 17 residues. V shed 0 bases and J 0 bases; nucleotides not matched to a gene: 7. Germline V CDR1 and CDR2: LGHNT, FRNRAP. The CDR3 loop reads CASGLVLGQQMNTEAFF. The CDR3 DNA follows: TGTGCTAGTGGTTTGGTTTTGGGACAGCAAATGAACACTGAAGCTTTCTTT.

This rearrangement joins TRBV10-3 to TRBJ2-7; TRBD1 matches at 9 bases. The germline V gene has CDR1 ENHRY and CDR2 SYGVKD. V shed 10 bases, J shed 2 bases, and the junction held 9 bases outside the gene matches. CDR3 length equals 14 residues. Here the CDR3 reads CATRPRDRAYEQYF. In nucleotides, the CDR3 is TGTGCCACCCGCCCCCGGGACAGGGCCTACGAGCAGTACTTC.

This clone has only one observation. CDR3: CASSGAQNTEAFF. The CDR3 DNA follows: TGCGCCAGCAGCGGGGCTCAGAACACTGAAGCTTTCTTT. The chain employs TRBV5-1 and TRBJ1-1, with a weak D call TRBD1 (5 bases). The CDR3 extends over 13 amino acids. The germline V gene has CDR1 SGHRS and CDR2 YFSETQ. Between the trimmed V and J ends, which lost 4 bases and 1 base, there was a span of 8 bases.

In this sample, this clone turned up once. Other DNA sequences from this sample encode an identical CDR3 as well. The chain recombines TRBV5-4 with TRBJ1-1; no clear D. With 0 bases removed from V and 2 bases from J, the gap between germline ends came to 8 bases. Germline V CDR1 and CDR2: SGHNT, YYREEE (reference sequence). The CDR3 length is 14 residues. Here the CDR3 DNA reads TGTGCCAGCAGCTTGGAGGCCAGAAACACTGAAGCTTTCTTT. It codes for CASSLEARNTEAFF.

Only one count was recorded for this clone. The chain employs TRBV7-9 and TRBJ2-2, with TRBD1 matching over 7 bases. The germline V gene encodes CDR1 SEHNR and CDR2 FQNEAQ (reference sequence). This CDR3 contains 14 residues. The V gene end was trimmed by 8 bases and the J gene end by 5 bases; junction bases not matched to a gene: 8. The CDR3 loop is CASGSRGSTGELFF. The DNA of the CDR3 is TGTGCCAGCGGGTCCAGGGGGAGTACCGGGGAGCTGTTTTTT.

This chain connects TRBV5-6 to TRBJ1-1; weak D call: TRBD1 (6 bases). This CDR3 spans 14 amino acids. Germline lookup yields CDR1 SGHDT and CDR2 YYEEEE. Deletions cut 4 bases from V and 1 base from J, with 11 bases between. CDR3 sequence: CASSVGQKNTEAFF. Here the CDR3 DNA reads TGTGCCAGCAGCGTCGGACAGAAGAACACTGAAGCTTTCTTT.

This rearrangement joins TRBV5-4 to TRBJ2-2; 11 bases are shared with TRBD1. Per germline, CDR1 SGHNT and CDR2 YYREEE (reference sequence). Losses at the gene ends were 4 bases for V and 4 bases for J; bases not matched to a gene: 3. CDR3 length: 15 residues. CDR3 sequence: CASSRGQGGTGELFF. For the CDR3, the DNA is TGTGCCAGCAGCCGGGGACAGGGGGGCACCGGGGAGCTGTTTTTT. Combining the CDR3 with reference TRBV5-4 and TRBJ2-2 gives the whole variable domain ETGVTQSPTHLIKTRGQQVTLRCSSQSGHNTVSWYQQALGQGPQFIFQYYREEENGRGNFPPRFSGLQFPNYSSELNVNALELDDSALYLCASSRGQGGTGELFFGEGSRLTVL.

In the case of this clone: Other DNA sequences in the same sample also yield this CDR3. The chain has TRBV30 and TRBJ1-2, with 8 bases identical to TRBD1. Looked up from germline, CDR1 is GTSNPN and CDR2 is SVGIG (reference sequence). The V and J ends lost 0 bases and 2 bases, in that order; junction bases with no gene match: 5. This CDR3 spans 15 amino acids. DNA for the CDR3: TGTGCCTGGAGTGTACCCCGGACAGGGAACTATGGCTACACCTTC. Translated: CAWSVPRTGNYGYTF.

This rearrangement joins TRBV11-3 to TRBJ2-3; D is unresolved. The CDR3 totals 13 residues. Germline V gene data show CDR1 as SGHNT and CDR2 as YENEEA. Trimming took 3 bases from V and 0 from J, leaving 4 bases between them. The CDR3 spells CASSLYSTDTQYF. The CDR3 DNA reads TGTGCCAGCAGCTTGTACAGCACAGATACGCAGTATTTT.

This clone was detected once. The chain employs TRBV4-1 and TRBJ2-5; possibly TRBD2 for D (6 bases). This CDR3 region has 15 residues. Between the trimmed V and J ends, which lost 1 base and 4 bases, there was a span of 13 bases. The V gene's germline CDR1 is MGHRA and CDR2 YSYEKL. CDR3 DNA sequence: TGCGCCAGCAGCCAAGGCGTTACTAGCCGAGAGACCCAGTACTTC. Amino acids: CASSQGVTSRETQYF.

The CDR3 sequence is CASSPGPNYEQYF. The DNA for the CDR3 is TGTGCCAGCAGCCCGGGGCCGAACTACGAGCAGTACTTC. The chain uses TRBV9 and TRBJ2-7; perhaps D is TRBD1 or TRBD2 (5 bases each). This CDR3 region has 13 residues. Trimming cost V 4 bases and J 3 bases, with 11 bases left between them. The germline gives CDR1 SGDLS, CDR2 YYNGEE.

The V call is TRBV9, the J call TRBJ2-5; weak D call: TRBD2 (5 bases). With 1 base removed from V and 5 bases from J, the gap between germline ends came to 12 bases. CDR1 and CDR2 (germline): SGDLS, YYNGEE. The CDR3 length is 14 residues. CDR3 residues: CASSVNEGPETQYF. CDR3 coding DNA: TGTGCCAGCAGCGTAAATGAGGGTCCGGAGACCCAGTACTTC.

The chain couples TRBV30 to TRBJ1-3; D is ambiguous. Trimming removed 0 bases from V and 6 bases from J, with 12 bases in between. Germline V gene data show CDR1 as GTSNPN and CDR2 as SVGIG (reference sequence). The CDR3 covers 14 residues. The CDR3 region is CAWSVTRVENTIYF. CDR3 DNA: TGTGCCTGGAGTGTAACTAGGGTGGAAAACACCATATATTTT.

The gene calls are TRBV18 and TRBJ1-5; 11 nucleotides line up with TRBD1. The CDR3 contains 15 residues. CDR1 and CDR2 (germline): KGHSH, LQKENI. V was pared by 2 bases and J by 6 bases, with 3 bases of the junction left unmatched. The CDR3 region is CASSPGTGGAQPQHF. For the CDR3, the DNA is TGTGCCAGCTCACCAGGGACAGGGGGGGCTCAGCCCCAGCATTTT.

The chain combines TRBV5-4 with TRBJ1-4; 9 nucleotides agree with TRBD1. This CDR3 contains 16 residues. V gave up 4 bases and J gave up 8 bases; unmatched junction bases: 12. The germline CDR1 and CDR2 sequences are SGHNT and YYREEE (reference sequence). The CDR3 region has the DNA TGTGCCAGCAGCCCGGGACAGGGAATCTCACTGGAAAAACTGTTTTTT. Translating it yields CASSPGQGISLEKLFF.

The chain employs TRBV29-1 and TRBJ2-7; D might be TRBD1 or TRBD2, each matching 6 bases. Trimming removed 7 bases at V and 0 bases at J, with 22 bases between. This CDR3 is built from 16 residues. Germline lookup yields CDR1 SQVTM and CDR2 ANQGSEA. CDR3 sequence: CSAQGGKAGSSYEQYF. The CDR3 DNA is TGCAGCGCCCAAGGGGGGAAAGCGGGTAGCTCCTACGAGCAGTACTTC.